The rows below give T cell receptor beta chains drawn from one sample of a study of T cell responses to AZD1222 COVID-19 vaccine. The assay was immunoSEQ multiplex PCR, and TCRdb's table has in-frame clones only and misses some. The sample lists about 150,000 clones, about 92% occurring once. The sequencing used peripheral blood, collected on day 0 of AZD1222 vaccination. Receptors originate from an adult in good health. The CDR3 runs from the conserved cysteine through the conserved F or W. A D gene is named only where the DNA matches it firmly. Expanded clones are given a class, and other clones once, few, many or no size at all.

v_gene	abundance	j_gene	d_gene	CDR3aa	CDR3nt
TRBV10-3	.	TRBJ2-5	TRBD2	CAIKGVTSGQETQYF	TGTGCCATCAAAGGGGTGACTAGCGGGCAAGAGACCCAGTACTTC
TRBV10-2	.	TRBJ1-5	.	CASSESRGDQPQHF	TGCGCCAGCAGTGAATCAAGGGGGGACCAGCCCCAGCATTTT
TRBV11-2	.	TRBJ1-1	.	CASSVLSPGRMNTEAFF	TGTGCCAGCAGCGTTTTGAGTCCGGGACGCATGAACACTGAAGCTTTCTTT
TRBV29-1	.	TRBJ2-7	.	CSVGGPGVEQYF	TGCAGCGTGGGGGGACCAGGGGTCGAGCAGTACTTC
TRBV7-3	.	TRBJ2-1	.	CASSLGGKEQFF	TGTGCCAGCAGCTTAGGCGGAAAAGAGCAGTTCTTC
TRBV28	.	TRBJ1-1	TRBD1	CASYQGANTEAFF	TGTGCCAGTTACCAGGGGGCGAACACTGAAGCTTTCTTT
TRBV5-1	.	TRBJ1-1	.	CASSLAMGFGAEAFF	TGCGCCAGCAGCTTGGCAATGGGGTTTGGCGCTGAAGCTTTCTTT
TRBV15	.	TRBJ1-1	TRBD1	CATSRPGGDRGFTEAFF	TGTGCCACCAGCAGACCTGGAGGGGACAGGGGGTTCACTGAAGCTTTCTTT
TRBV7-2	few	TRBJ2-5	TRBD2	CASSLVSRGGETQYF	TGTGCCAGCAGCTTAGTGTCGCGGGGGGGAGAGACCCAGTACTTC
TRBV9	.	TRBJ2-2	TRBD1	CASSPKQGAATGELFF	TGTGCCAGCAGCCCAAAACAGGGGGCCGCGACCGGGGAGCTGTTTTTT
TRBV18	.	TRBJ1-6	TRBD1	CASSGGQNNSPLHF	TGTGCCAGCTCAGGGGGACAGAATAATTCACCCCTCCACTTT
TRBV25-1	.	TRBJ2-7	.	CASSDDSYEQYF	TGTGCCAGCAGTGACGACTCGTACGAGCAGTACTTC
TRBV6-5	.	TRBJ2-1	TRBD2	CASSPLAGRGEQFF	TGTGCCAGCAGTCCCCTAGCGGGGCGGGGGGAGCAGTTCTTC
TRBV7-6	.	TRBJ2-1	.	CASSFSAAPGDEQFF	TGTGCCAGCAGCTTTTCGGCAGCTCCGGGCGATGAGCAGTTCTTC
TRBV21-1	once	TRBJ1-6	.	CASSRADRGHPPLHF	TGTGCCAGCAGCAGGGCGGACAGGGGCCACCCACCCCTCCACTTT
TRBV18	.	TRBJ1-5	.	CASSPGRGRRQPQHF	TGTGCCAGCTCACCGGGGAGGGGACGGCGTCAGCCCCAGCATTTT
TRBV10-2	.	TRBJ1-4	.	CASSEVDLREKLFF	TGCGCCAGCAGTGAGGTTGACCTTCGTGAAAAACTGTTTTTT
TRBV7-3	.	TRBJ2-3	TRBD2	CASSFTLTPLAGEGGTDTQYF	TGTGCCAGCAGCTTTACCCTAACCCCCCTGGCGGGAGAGGGAGGCACAGATACGCAGTATTTT
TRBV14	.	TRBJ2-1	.	CASSQDVNGYNEQFF	TGTGCCAGCAGCCAAGACGTTAACGGTTACAATGAGCAGTTCTTC
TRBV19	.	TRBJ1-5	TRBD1	CASNKVWVDRGLRQPQHF	TGTGCCAGTAATAAGGTGTGGGTGGACAGGGGGCTTCGACAGCCCCAGCATTTT
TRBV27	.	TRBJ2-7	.	CASSLDRLVYEQYF	TGTGCCAGCAGTTTAGACCGGCTCGTCTACGAGCAGTACTTC
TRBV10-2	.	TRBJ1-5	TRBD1	CASASGGTSNQPQHF	TGCGCCAGCGCCTCAGGGGGTACGAGCAATCAGCCCCAGCATTTT
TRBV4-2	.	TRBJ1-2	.	CASSPTGPPANYGYTF	TGTGCCAGCAGCCCGACGGGGCCCCCAGCTAACTATGGCTACACCTTC
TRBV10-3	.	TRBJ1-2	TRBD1	CAISPGGGQGAMNYGYTF	TGTGCCATCAGCCCCGGTGGGGGACAGGGGGCTATGAACTATGGCTACACCTTC
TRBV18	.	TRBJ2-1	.	CASLGVIQNNEQFF	TGTGCCAGCCTGGGGGTAATCCAGAACAATGAGCAGTTCTTC
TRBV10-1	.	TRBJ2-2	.	CASSFDFWQGRWTGELFF	TGCGCCAGCAGTTTTGACTTTTGGCAGGGGCGGTGGACCGGGGAGCTGTTTTTT
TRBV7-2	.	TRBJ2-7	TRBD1	CASSLAGGNEQYF	TGTGCCAGCAGCTTAGCAGGGGGCAACGAGCAGTACTTC
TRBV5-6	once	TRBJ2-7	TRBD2	CASSGQGLAGSIYEQYF	TGTGCCAGCAGCGGTCAGGGACTAGCGGGCTCCATTTACGAGCAGTACTTC
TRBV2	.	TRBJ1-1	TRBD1	CASTNQGANTEAFF	TGTGCCAGCACAAATCAGGGGGCGAACACTGAAGCTTTCTTT
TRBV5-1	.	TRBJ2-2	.	CASSPDKPAGELFF	TGCGCCAGCAGCCCGGACAAGCCAGCCGGGGAGCTGTTTTTT
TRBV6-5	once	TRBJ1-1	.	CASRISVNTEAFF	TGTGCCAGCAGAATCAGCGTGAACACTGAAGCTTTCTTT
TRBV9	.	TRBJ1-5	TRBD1	CASSVPGQGFPNQPQHF	TGTGCCAGCAGCGTCCCGGGACAGGGGTTCCCCAATCAGCCCCAGCATTTT
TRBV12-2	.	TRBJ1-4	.	CASRLVERSNEKLFF	TGTGCAAGTCGCTTAGTGGAGCGGTCTAATGAAAAACTGTTTTTT
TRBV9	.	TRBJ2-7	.	CASSVDLGTYEQYF	TGTGCCAGCAGCGTAGATTTAGGGACCTACGAGCAGTACTTC
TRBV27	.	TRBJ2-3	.	CASSPGDTQYF	TGTGCCAGCAGTCCCGGAGATACGCAGTATTTT
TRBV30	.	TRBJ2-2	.	CAWNGGQPGELFF	TGTGCCTGGAACGGCGGACAGCCCGGGGAGCTGTTTTTT
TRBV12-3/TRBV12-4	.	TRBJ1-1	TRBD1	CASRGQGFTEAFF	TGTGCCAGCAGAGGACAGGGTTTCACTGAAGCTTTCTTT
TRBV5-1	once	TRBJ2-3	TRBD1	CASCRQGRPEDTQYF	TGCGCCAGCTGTCGACAGGGAAGACCTGAAGATACGCAGTATTTT
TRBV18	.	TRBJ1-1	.	CASSPGPRMNTEAFF	TGTGCCAGCTCACCCGGTCCGCGGATGAACACTGAAGCTTTCTTT
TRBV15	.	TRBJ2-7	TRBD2	CATSRGLAAYEQYF	TGTGCCACCAGCAGAGGACTAGCGGCCTACGAGCAGTACTTC